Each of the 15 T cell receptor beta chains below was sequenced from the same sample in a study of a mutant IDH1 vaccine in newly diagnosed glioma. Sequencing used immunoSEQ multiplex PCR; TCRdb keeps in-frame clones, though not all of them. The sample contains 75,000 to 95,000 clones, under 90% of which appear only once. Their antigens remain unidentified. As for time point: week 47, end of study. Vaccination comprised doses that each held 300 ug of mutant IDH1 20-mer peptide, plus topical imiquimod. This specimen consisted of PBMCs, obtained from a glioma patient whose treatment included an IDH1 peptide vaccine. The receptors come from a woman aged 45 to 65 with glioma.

The DNA for the CDR3 is TGTGCCAGCAGCTTGGAAGGTACAGATACGCAGTATTTT. As protein: CASSLEGTDTQYF. V gene TRBV5-4 combines with J gene TRBJ2-3; D not certain. Trimming shortened V by 0 bases and J by 3 bases, and 5 bases separated the two germline ends. CDR1 and CDR2 (germline): SGHNT, YYREEE (reference sequence). The CDR3 extends over 13 amino acids. The variable domain in full, completed from reference TRBV5-4 and TRBJ2-3, reads ETGVTQSPTHLIKTRGQQVTLRCSSQSGHNTVSWYQQALGQGPQFIFQYYREEENGRGNFPPRFSGLQFPNYSSELNVNALELDDSALYLCASSLEGTDTQYFGPGTRLTVL.

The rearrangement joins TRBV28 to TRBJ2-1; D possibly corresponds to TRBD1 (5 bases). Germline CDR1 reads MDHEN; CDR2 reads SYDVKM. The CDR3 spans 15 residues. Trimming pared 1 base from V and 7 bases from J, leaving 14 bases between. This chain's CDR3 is CASSLSPPGFNEQFF. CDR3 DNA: TGTGCCAGCAGTTTATCCCCCCCAGGGTTTAATGAGCAGTTCTTC.

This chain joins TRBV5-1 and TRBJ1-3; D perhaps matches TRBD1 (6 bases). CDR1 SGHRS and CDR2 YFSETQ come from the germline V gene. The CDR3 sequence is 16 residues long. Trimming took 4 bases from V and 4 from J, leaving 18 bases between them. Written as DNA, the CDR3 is TGCGCCAGCAGCCCTGGGGGCATGAAATCCGGAAACACCATATATTTT. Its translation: CASSPGGMKSGNTIYF.

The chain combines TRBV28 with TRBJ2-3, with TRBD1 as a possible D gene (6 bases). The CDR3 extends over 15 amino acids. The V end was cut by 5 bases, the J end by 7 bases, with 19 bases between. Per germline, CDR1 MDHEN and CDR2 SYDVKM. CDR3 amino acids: CASSPPGTRGNTQYF. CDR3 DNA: TGTGCCAGCAGTCCCCCCGGGACACGTGGGAATACGCAGTATTTT.

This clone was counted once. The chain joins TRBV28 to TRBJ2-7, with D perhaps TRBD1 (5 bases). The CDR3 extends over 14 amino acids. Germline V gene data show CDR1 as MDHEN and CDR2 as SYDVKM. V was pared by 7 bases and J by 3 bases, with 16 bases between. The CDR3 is CASTTRQPYYEQYF. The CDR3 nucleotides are TGTGCCAGCACCACGCGACAGCCGTACTACGAGCAGTACTTC.

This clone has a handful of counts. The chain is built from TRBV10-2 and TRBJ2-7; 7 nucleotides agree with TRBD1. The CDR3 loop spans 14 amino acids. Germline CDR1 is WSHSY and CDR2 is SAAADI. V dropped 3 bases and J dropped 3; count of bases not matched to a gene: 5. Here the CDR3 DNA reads TGCGCCAGCAGTGAACCGGGACAGATCTACGAGCAGTACTTC. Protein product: CASSEPGQIYEQYF.

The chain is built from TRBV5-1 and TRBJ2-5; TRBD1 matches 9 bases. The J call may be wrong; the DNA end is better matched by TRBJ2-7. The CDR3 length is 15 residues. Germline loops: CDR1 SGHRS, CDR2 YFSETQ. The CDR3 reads CASSRGTGSSYEQYF. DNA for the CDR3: TGCGCCAGCAGCCGGGGGACAGGGAGTTCCTACGAGCAGTACTTC.

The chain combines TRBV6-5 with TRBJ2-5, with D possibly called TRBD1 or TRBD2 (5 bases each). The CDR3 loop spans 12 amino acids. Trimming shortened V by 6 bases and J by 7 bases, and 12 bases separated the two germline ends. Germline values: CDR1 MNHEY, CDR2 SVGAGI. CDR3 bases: TGTGCCAGCAGCCCCGGGGCGGGGACCCAGTACTTC. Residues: CASSPGAGTQYF.

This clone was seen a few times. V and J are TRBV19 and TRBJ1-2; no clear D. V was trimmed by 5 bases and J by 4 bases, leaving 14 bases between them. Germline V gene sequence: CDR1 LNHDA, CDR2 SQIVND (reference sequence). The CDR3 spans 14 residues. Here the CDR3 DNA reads TGTGCCAGTAGTTCTCGACAATCTGGCTATGGCTACACCTTC. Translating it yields CASSSRQSGYGYTF.

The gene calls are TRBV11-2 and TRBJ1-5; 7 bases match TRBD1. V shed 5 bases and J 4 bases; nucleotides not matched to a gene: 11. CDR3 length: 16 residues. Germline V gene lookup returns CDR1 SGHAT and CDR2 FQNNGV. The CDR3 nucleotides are TGTGCCAGCAGCCCAGGCGAAGGGGGCAAGAATCAGCCCCAGCATTTT. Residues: CASSPGEGGKNQPQHF.

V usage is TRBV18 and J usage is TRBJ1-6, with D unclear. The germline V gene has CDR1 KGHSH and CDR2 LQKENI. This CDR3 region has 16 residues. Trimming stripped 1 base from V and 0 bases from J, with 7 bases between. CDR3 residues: CASSPQRVSYNSPLHF. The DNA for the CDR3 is TGTGCCAGCTCACCACAGAGAGTCTCCTATAATTCACCCCTCCACTTT.

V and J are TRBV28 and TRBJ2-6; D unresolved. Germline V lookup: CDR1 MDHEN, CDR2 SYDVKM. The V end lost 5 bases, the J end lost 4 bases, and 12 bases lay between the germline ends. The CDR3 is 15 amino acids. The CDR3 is CASSQPTAGANVLTF. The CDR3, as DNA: TGTGCCAGCAGTCAGCCTACCGCGGGGGCCAACGTCCTGACTTTC.

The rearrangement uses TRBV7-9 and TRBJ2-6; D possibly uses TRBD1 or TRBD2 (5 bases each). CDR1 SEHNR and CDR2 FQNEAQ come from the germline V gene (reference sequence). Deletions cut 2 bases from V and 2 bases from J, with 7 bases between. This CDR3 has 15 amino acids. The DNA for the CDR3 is TGTGCCAGCAGCTTACGGGGCGCTGGGGCCAACGTCCTGACTTTC. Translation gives CASSLRGAGANVLTF.

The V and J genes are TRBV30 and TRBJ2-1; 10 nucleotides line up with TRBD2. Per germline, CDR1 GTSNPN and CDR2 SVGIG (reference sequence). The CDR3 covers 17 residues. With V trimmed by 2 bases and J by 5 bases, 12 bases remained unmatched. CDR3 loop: CAWSPPPGLAEDNEQFF. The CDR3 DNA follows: TGTGCCTGGAGTCCTCCTCCCGGACTAGCGGAGGACAATGAGCAGTTCTTC.

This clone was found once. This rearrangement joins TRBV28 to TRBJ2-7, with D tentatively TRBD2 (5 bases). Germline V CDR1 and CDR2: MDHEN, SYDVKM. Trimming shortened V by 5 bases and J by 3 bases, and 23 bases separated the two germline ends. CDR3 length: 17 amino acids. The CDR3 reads CASSPAEAGPALYEQYF. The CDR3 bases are TGTGCCAGCAGTCCGGCGGAGGCGGGTCCAGCCCTCTACGAGCAGTACTTC.